The 29 T cell receptor beta chains in this list originate from one sample, sequenced in a study of T cell clonotyping in hematopoietic cell transplantation. Generated by immunoSEQ multiplex PCR, the TCRdb table keeps only in-frame clones and is missing some. Seen here are 3,700 or so clones, approximately 95% observed once, and the top ten hold over 0.8%. The sample was PBMCs, taken 30 days after allogeneic stem cell transplant. All receptors derive from a male patient between 50 and 60 years old who had an allogeneic stem cell transplant from a related donor, so the T cells may come from the graft donor. Some clones in this sample may be carry-over from other donors' samples.

The chain uses TRBV7-2 and TRBJ1-2, with 9 bases lining up with TRBD1. Germline assignment: CDR1 SGHTA and CDR2 FQGNSA. CDR3 length equals 18 residues. J lost 0 bases, V lost 0 bases, and 8 bases had no gene match. The CDR3, as DNA: TGTGCCAGCAGCTTAGCGCAATTACAGGGGGCTCCTAACTATGGCTACACCTTC. Its translation is CASSLAQLQGAPNYGYTF.

The chain couples TRBV29-1 to TRBJ1-3, with D tentatively TRBD1 (6 bases). This CDR3 contains 15 residues. Deletions cut 3 bases from V and 2 bases from J, with 14 bases between. Per germline, CDR1 SQVTM and CDR2 ANQGSEA. The DNA for the CDR3 is TGCAGCGTTGACGGTTTGGAGGGGGCTGGAAACACCATATATTTT. Its protein product is CSVDGLEGAGNTIYF.

The chain joins TRBV27 to TRBJ1-1; D may be TRBD1 (6 bases). Trimming stripped 5 bases from V and 0 bases from J, with 19 bases between. The CDR3 has 17 amino acids. CDR1 MNHEY and CDR2 SMNVEV come from the germline V gene (reference sequence). CDR3 in amino acids: CASSHNPDSFMNTEAFF. CDR3 DNA sequence: TGTGCCAGCAGTCACAACCCGGACAGCTTCATGAACACTGAAGCTTTCTTT.

The chain combines TRBV7-6 with TRBJ1-2; D is undetermined. V lost 5 bases and J lost 6, with 19 bases in between. The CDR3 contains 15 residues. Germline CDR1 SGHVS, CDR2 FNYEAQ. In nucleotides, the CDR3 is TGTGCCAGCAGCCCCATCGGCGGCGGCTCAGATGGCTACACCTTC. Translated, it gives CASSPIGGGSDGYTF.

The V and J genes are TRBV19 and TRBJ2-4, with D unresolved. V was clipped by 6 bases and J by 1 base, with 10 bases between them. Germline lookup yields CDR1 LNHDA and CDR2 SQIVND (reference sequence). This CDR3 has 14 amino acids. The DNA for the CDR3 is TGTGCCAGTAGATCTATCCTGGCCAAAAACATTCAGTACTTC. It translates to CASRSILAKNIQYF.

The chain joins TRBV19 to TRBJ1-5; D remains ambiguous. This CDR3 is 17 amino acids long. In germline, CDR1 is LNHDA, CDR2 SQIVND (reference sequence). Deletions cut 3 bases from V and 4 bases from J, with 19 bases between. CDR3 sequence: CASSMRQAGSGNQPQHF. The CDR3 DNA follows: TGTGCCAGTAGTATGCGGCAGGCGGGTTCTGGAAATCAGCCCCAGCATTTT.

This chain links TRBV29-1 with TRBJ1-1; a weak D match, TRBD1 (5 bases). Germline V gene sequence: CDR1 SQVTM, CDR2 ANQGSEA. The CDR3 length is 12 residues. The germline V and J ends were trimmed by 6 bases and 1 base, with 9 bases remaining between them. The DNA for the CDR3 is TGCAGCGTCCCGACAGCGAACACTGAAGCTTTCTTT. This translates into CSVPTANTEAFF.

The chain has TRBV4-1 and TRBJ2-7; D not certain. The ends were cut back, 1 base at V and 1 base at J, with 5 bases in the middle. CDR1 and CDR2 (germline): MGHRA, YSYEKL. CDR3 length: 13 amino acids. The CDR3 reads CASSQGDSYEQYF. The CDR3 coding sequence is TGCGCCAGCAGCCAAGGGGATTCCTACGAGCAGTACTTC.

V and J are TRBV5-4 and TRBJ1-1; D not certain. The CDR3 loop spans 13 amino acids. The V gene's germline CDR1 is SGHNT and CDR2 YYREEE (reference sequence). V lost 4 bases and J 4 bases, leaving 11 bases between the germline ends. The CDR3 sequence is CASSRDWGTEAFF. Written as DNA, the CDR3 is TGTGCCAGCAGCAGGGATTGGGGCACTGAAGCTTTCTTT.

The chain carries TRBV7-3 and TRBJ2-7; D perhaps matches TRBD1 (5 bases). Trimming removed 2 bases from V and 0 bases from J, with 17 bases in between. CDR3 length: 17 amino acids. In germline, CDR1 is SGHTA, CDR2 FQGTGA. In DNA form, the CDR3 reads TGTGCCAGCAGCTTATTCCCGGTGGGGCAGGGCTCCTACGAGCAGTACTTC. Its protein product is CASSLFPVGQGSYEQYF.

This chain joins TRBV7-9 and TRBJ1-1; D gene unclear. Trimming removed 0 bases at V and 7 bases at J, with 12 bases between. The CDR3 extends over 14 amino acids. Germline-derived CDR1 and CDR2 are SEHNR and FQNEAQ (reference sequence). The CDR3 region is CASSLASTRDEAFF. DNA for the CDR3: TGTGCCAGCAGCTTAGCTTCGACAAGGGATGAAGCTTTCTTT.

The V gene is TRBV6-1, the J gene TRBJ2-6; D remains unclear. V was cut by 7 bases and J by 0 bases, with 10 bases left in between. CDR3 length: 15 residues. The germline CDR1 and CDR2 sequences are MNHNS and SASEGT. The CDR3 here is CASKSQYSGANVLTF. CDR3 sequence (DNA): TGTGCCAGCAAGAGTCAGTACTCTGGGGCCAACGTCCTGACTTTC.

The sample holds one count of this clone. V is TRBV13 and J is TRBJ2-5; D uncertain. The CDR3 length is 15 residues. Per the germline V gene, CDR1 is PRHDT and CDR2 is FYEKMQ (reference sequence). The V and J ends lost 5 bases and 5 bases respectively, with 18 bases between them. The CDR3 spells CASSRSIVSRETQYF. CDR3 bases: TGTGCCAGCAGCCGATCCATCGTCTCCCGGGAGACCCAGTACTTC.

The CDR3 sequence is CASSLPLGGYTF. The DNA for the CDR3 is TGTGCCAGCAGCTTGCCCCTGGGCGGCTACACCTTC. The V gene is TRBV5-4, the J gene TRBJ1-2; D remains unclear. Trimming removed 1 base at V and 8 bases at J, with 9 bases between. The germline gives CDR1 SGHNT, CDR2 YYREEE (reference sequence). The CDR3 sequence is 12 residues long.

The rearrangement uses TRBV27 and TRBJ2-7, with a possible D match to TRBD1 (6 bases). Germline CDR1 and CDR2: MNHEY and SMNVEV (reference sequence). V was trimmed by 9 bases and J by 6 bases, leaving 15 bases between them. The CDR3 is made up of 12 amino acids. CDR3 sequence: CASTHARGEQYF. As DNA, the CDR3 is TGTGCCAGTACCCATGCCAGGGGCGAGCAGTACTTC.

This chain uses TRBV5-4 with TRBJ2-5; D perhaps matches TRBD2 (5 bases). From germline, CDR1 is SGHNT and CDR2 YYREEE (reference sequence). Deletions cut 0 bases from V and 0 bases from J, with 6 bases between. The CDR3 totals 14 residues. The CDR3 nucleotides are TGTGCCAGCAGCTTGGGAGGGTACCAAGAGACCCAGTACTTC. Its translation is CASSLGGYQETQYF.

The chain carries TRBV6-6 and TRBJ2-2; possible D gene TRBD2, 5 bases. CDR1 and CDR2 from the germline V gene are MNHNY and SVGAGI (reference sequence). Trimming shortened V by 5 bases and J by 1 base, and 8 bases separated the two germline ends. The CDR3 has 14 amino acids. This CDR3 reads CASSISGNTGELFF. The CDR3 DNA is TGTGCCAGCAGTATCAGCGGGAACACCGGGGAGCTGTTTTTT.

The J gene is TRBJ2-3, the V gene TRBV19; no reliable D call. CDR3 length equals 14 residues. The germline V gene encodes CDR1 LNHDA and CDR2 SQIVND (reference sequence). V gave up 6 bases and J gave up 0 bases, with 10 bases separating them. The CDR3 here is CASSPELSTDTQYF. The CDR3 DNA reads TGTGCCAGTAGCCCGGAACTTAGCACAGATACGCAGTATTTT.

CDR3 residues: CASSFASTGNTIYF. The CDR3 bases are TGTGCCAGCAGTTTCGCCAGTACTGGAAACACCATATATTTT. The V call is TRBV28, the J call TRBJ1-3, with D unresolved. The V end lost 3 bases, the J end lost 2 bases, and 8 bases lay between the germline ends. Germline-derived CDR1 and CDR2 are MDHEN and SYDVKM. CDR3 length equals 14 residues.

The chain couples TRBV7-3 to TRBJ2-1; D ambiguous. CDR3 length equals 17 residues. Deletions cut 5 bases from V and 4 bases from J, with 21 bases between. CDR1 and CDR2 (germline): SGHTA, FQGTGA. Here the CDR3 DNA reads TGTGCCAGCAGCGCCCAAAGGGCACTTGGACGTTACAATGAGCAGTTCTTC. Translated: CASSAQRALGRYNEQFF.

This chain joins TRBV14 and TRBJ2-5; 9 bases map to TRBD1. The CDR3 runs 17 residues. The ends lost 1 base at V and 2 bases at J; junction bases unmatched: 8. Germline loops: CDR1 SGHDN, CDR2 FVKESK. CDR3 nucleotides: TGTGCCAGCAGCCAAGTGAGTGGGACAGGGACTCAAGAGACCCAGTACTTC. It encodes CASSQVSGTGTQETQYF. Looking up the rest from reference TRBV14 and TRBJ2-5 gives the full variable domain: EAGVTQFPSHSVIEKGQTVTLRCDPISGHDNLYWYRRVMGKEIKFLLHFVKESKQDESGMPNNRFLAERTGGTYSTLKVQPAELEDSGVYFCASSQVSGTGTQETQYFGPGTRLLVL.

V is TRBV27 and J is TRBJ1-4, with TRBD1 matching over 9 bases. In germline, CDR1 is MNHEY, CDR2 SMNVEV (reference sequence). CDR3 length: 15 residues. J gave up 3 bases and V 6 bases, and 5 bases lay outside the gene matches. For the CDR3, the DNA is TGTGCCAGCAGATCACAGGGGGCAGCTAATGAAAAACTGTTTTTT. The encoded protein is CASRSQGAANEKLFF.

This chain uses TRBV6-6 with TRBJ1-2, with D unresolved. This CDR3 comprises 16 residues. Per germline, CDR1 MNHNY and CDR2 SVGAGI (reference sequence). V was shortened by 2 bases and J by 0 bases, with 13 bases between the two germline ends. The CDR3 loop reads CASSYEPRATNYGYTF. CDR3 sequence (DNA): TGTGCCAGCAGTTACGAACCCCGGGCAACTAACTATGGCTACACCTTC.

In its sample, this clone was seen once. The rearrangement joins TRBV6-1 to TRBJ1-6; D is ambiguous. The V gene lost 10 bases and the J gene lost 12 bases, with 22 bases spanning the gap. CDR3 length: 14 residues. CDR1 is MNHNS, CDR2 SASEGT, per germline. The CDR3 loop reads CATLKTGILGPLHF. In DNA form, the CDR3 reads TGTGCCACCCTAAAGACCGGCATTCTGGGACCCCTCCACTTT.

This clone was recorded only once. V is TRBV2 and J is TRBJ2-5; tentatively, D is TRBD2 (5 bases). Trimming pared 3 bases from V and 5 bases from J, leaving 13 bases between. The CDR3 contains 14 residues. The germline CDR1 and CDR2 sequences are SNHLY and FYNNEI. The CDR3, as DNA: TGTGCCAGCAGTGATTTGTTTCCGGGGGAGACCCAGTACTTC. This encodes CASSDLFPGETQYF.

The chain recombines TRBV6-1 with TRBJ2-6, with TRBD1 identical over 7 bases. CDR1 is MNHNS and CDR2 is SASEGT in the germline V gene. The CDR3 totals 16 residues. V lost 6 bases, J lost 4 bases, and 9 bases stayed unmatched. For the CDR3, the DNA is TGTGCCAGCAGAGAACAACAGGGGTCAGGGGCCAACGTCCTGACTTTC. Translation gives CASREQQGSGANVLTF.

The genes are TRBV4-1 and TRBJ1-1; possible D gene TRBD1, 6 bases. V was trimmed by 4 bases and J by 1 base, leaving 10 bases between them. Germline assignment: CDR1 MGHRA and CDR2 YSYEKL. The length of the CDR3 is 14 residues. The CDR3 region is CASSRGQTNTEAFF. The CDR3 coding sequence is TGCGCCAGCAGCCGAGGACAGACGAACACTGAAGCTTTCTTT.

The chain joins TRBV5-1 to TRBJ2-2; D may match TRBD1 or TRBD2 (5 bases each). Looked up from germline, CDR1 is SGHRS and CDR2 is YFSETQ. V lost 7 bases, J lost 6 bases, and 13 bases lay in between. This CDR3 comprises 13 residues. CDR3: CASGGRSAGELFF. The CDR3 DNA follows: TGCGCCAGCGGGGGACGGAGTGCCGGGGAGCTGTTTTTT. The variable domain in full, with the rest retrieved from reference TRBV5-1 and TRBJ2-2, is KAGVTQTPRYLIKTRGQQVTLSCSPISGHRSVSWYQQTPGQGLQFLFEYFSETQRNKGNFPGRFSGRQFSNSRSEMNVSTLELGDSALYLCASGGRSAGELFFGEGSRLTVL.

The genes are TRBV5-4 and TRBJ1-1; D is unresolved. Trimming shortened V by 0 bases and J by 0 bases, and 9 bases separated the two germline ends. Germline V lookup: CDR1 SGHNT, CDR2 YYREEE (reference sequence). The CDR3 spans 15 residues. This CDR3 reads CASSLGRRLNTEAFF. In DNA form, the CDR3 reads TGTGCCAGCAGCTTGGGCCGTCGCCTGAACACTGAAGCTTTCTTT. The variable domain in full, with the rest retrieved from reference TRBV5-4 and TRBJ1-1, is ETGVTQSPTHLIKTRGQQVTLRCSSQSGHNTVSWYQQALGQGPQFIFQYYREEENGRGNFPPRFSGLQFPNYSSELNVNALELDDSALYLCASSLGRRLNTEAFFGQGTRLTVV.